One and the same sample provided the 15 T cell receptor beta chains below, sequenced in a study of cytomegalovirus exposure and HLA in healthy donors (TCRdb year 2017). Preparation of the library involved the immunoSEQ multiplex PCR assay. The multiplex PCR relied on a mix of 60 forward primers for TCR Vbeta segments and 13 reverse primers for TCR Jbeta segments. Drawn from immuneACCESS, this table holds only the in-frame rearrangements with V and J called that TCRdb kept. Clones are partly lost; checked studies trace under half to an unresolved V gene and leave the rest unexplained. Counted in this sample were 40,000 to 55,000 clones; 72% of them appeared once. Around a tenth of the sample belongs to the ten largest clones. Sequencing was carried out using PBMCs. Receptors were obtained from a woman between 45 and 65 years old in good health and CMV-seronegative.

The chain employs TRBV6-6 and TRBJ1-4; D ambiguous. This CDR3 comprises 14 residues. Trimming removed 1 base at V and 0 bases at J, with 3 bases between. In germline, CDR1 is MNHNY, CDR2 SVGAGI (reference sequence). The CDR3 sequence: CASSYLTTNEKLFF. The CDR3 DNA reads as TGTGCCAGCAGTTACTTAACAACTAATGAAAAACTGTTTTTT.

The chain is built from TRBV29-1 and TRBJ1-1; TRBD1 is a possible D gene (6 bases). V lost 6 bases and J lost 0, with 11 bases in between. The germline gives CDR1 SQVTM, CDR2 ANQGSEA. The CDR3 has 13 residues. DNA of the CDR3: TGCAGCGTCGTTGGACAGCTGAACACTGAAGCTTTCTTT. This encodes CSVVGQLNTEAFF.

The CDR3: CASSSAALDYNEQFF. CDR3 coding DNA: TGTGCCAGCAGCTCAGCCGCTCTAGACTACAATGAGCAGTTCTTC. The J gene is TRBJ2-1, the V gene TRBV7-3; D not certain. The CDR3 covers 15 residues. The ends were cut back, 4 bases at V and 3 bases at J, with 13 bases in the middle. Germline V gene lookup returns CDR1 SGHTA and CDR2 FQGTGA.

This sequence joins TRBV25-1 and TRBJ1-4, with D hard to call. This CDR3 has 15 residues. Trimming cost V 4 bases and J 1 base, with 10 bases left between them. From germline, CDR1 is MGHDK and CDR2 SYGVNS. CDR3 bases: TGTGCCAGCAGTGCGGGGTTTGGAACTAATGAAAAACTGTTTTTT. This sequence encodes CASSAGFGTNEKLFF. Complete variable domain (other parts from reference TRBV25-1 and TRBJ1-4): EADIYQTPRYLVIGTGKKITLECSQTMGHDKMYWYQQDPGMELHLIHYSYGVNSTEKGDLSSESTVSRIRTEHFPLTLESARPSHTSQYLCASSAGFGTNEKLFFGSGTQLSVL.

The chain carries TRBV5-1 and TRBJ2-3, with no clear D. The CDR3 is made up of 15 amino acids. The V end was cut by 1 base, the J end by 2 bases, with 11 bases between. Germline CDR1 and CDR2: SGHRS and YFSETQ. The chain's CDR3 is CASSLLTAYTDTQYF. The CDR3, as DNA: TGCGCCAGCAGCTTGCTTACAGCCTACACAGATACGCAGTATTTT.

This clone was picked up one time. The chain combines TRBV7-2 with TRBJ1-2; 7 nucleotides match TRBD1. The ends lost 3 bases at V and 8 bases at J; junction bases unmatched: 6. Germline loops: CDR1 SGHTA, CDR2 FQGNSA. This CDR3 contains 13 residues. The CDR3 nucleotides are TGTGCCAGCAGCTTCAAGGGGGCTGGAGGCTACACCTTC. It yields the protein CASSFKGAGGYTF.

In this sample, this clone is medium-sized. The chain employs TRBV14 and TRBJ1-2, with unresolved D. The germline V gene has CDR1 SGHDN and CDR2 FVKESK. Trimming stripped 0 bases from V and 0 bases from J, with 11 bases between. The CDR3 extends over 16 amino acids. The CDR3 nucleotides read TGTGCCAGCAGCCAAGAAGTGCGGGGTTCTAACTATGGCTACACCTTC. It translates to CASSQEVRGSNYGYTF. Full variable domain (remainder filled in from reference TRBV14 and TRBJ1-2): EAGVTQFPSHSVIEKGQTVTLRCDPISGHDNLYWYRRVMGKEIKFLLHFVKESKQDESGMPNNRFLAERTGGTYSTLKVQPAELEDSGVYFCASSQEVRGSNYGYTFGSGTRLTVV.

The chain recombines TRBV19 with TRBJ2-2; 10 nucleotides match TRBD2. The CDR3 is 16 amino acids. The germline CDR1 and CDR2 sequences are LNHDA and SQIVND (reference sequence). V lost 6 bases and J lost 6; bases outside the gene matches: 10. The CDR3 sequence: CASSGTGTSVAGELFF. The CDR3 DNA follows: TGTGCCAGTAGCGGAACCGGGACTAGCGTCGCCGGGGAGCTGTTTTTT.

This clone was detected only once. The CDR3 sequence is CASSLRQGVNQPQHF. CDR3 bases: TGTGCCAGCAGTTTAAGGCAGGGCGTAAATCAGCCCCAGCATTTT. The rearrangement links TRBV27 to TRBJ1-5, with D possibly TRBD1 on 5 matching bases. CDR3 length: 15 amino acids. Germline CDR1 is MNHEY and CDR2 is SMNVEV (reference sequence). Trimming left V 2 bases short and J 4 bases short, with 12 bases between.

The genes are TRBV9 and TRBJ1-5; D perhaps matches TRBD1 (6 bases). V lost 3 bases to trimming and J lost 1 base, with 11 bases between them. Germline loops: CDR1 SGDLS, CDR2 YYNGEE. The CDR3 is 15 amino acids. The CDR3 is CASSADGTSNQPQHF. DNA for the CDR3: TGTGCCAGCAGCGCCGACGGGACAAGCAATCAGCCCCAGCATTTT.

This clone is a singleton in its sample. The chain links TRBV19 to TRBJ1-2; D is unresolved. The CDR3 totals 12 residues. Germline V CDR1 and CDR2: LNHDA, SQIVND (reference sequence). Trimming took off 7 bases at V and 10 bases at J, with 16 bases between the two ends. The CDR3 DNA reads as TGTGCCAGTAACCCGACTCTTTTAGCCTACACCTTC. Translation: CASNPTLLAYTF.

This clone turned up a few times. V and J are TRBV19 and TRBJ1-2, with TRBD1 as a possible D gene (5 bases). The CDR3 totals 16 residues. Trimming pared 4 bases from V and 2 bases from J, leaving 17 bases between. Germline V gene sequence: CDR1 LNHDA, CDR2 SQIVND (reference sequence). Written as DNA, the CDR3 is TGTGCCAGTAGTACCAGCCGACAGCCAAGCAACTATGGCTACACCTTC. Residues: CASSTSRQPSNYGYTF.

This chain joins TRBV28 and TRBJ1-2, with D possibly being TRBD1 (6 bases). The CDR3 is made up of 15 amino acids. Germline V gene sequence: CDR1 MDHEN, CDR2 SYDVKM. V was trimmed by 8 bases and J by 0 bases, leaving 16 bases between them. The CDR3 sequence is CASAEGGGANYGYTF. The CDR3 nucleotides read TGTGCCAGCGCCGAAGGGGGTGGAGCTAACTATGGCTACACCTTC.

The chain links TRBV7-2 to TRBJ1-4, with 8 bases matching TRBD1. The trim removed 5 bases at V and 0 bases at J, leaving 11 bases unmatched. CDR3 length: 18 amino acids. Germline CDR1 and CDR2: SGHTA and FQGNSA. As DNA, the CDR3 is TGTGCCAGCAGCCTCGACAGGGGACTATATGCAACTAATGAAAAACTGTTTTTT. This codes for CASSLDRGLYATNEKLFF.

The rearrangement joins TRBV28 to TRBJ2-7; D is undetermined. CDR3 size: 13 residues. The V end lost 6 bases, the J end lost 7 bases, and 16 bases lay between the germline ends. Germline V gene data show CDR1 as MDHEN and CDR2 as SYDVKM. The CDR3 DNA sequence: TGTGCCAGCAGCCCGCCCCAGGTCAGGGAGCAGTACTTC. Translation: CASSPPQVREQYF.